The 21 T cell receptor beta chains presented below share a single source sample, sequenced in a study of regulatory T cells in long-lasting Graves disease. Time point of the sample: persistent/refractory GD, antithyroid drugs over 5 years with positive TRAb. PBMC-derived RNA was used for the TCR library. With iRepertoire HTBI primers and Arm-PCR of CDR3 regions, TCR beta libraries were built. TCRdb fed the multiplex PCR reads into MiXCR, producing one record per CDR3 protein. The data hold about 290,000 distinct CDR3 sequences, with more than 20% observed a single time. Source: peripheral blood mononuclear cells (PBMCs), taken when the disease was refractory, from a patient treated with antithyroid drugs. All receptors come from a female donor with Graves disease.

This clonotype was counted ten times or more. This chain connects TRBV6-5 to TRBJ2-6; D might be TRBD1 (5 bases). The CDR3 has 18 residues. The V gene lost 0 bases and the J gene lost 0 bases, with 12 bases spanning the gap. In germline, CDR1 is MNHEY, CDR2 SVGAGI. The CDR3: CASSYSAGIYSGANVLTF. CDR3 DNA: TGTGCCAGCAGTTACTCGGCAGGGATCTACTCTGGGGCCAACGTCCTGACTTTC.

This clonotype was counted at least ten times. This chain joins TRBV28 and TRBJ1-5, with D tentatively TRBD1 (5 bases). With 6 bases removed from V and 5 bases from J, the gap between germline ends came to 14 bases. The CDR3 contains 14 residues. Germline lookup yields CDR1 MDHEN and CDR2 SYDVKM. The CDR3 nucleotides read TGTGCCAGCAGGGGGGAGGGAGCTTATCAGCCCCAGCATTTT. Translated: CASRGEGAYQPQHF.

This clonotype appeared a few times. CDR3 protein: CASSLVQGEKLFF. For the CDR3, the DNA is TGTGCCAGCAGTTTAGTACAGGGTGAAAAACTGTTTTTT. The V and J genes are TRBV12-3 or TRBV12-4 and TRBJ1-4; TRBD1 might be the D (6 bases). The V end lost 1 base, the J end lost 7 bases, and 7 bases lay between the germline ends. This CDR3 comprises 13 residues.

At least ten counts were recorded for this clonotype. This chain uses TRBV6-1 with TRBJ1-2; a possible D gene is TRBD1 (5 bases). CDR1 is MNHNS and CDR2 is SASEGT in the germline V gene. Trimming pared 3 bases from V and 2 bases from J, leaving 7 bases between. The CDR3 consists of 13 residues. This CDR3 is CASSDRDNYGYTF. CDR3 DNA sequence: TGTGCCAGCAGTGACCGGGACAACTATGGCTACACCTTC.

V is TRBV10-3 and J is TRBJ1-2; 8 bases align to TRBD1. Germline V lookup: CDR1 ENHRY, CDR2 SYGVKD. The CDR3 contains 14 residues. With 10 bases clipped from V and 4 bases from J, the junction kept 11 bases outside the gene matches. The CDR3 loop is CATHRGSPLYGYTF. The CDR3 bases are TGTGCCACACACAGGGGGTCGCCCCTCTATGGCTACACCTTC.

This clonotype was recorded many times. The junction differs from germline at one of its ends, possibly a read error. This chain connects TRBV7-9 to TRBJ2-5, with TRBD2 matching over 10 bases. CDR1 SEHNR and CDR2 FQNEAQ come from the germline V gene (reference sequence). The CDR3 contains 14 residues. The CDR3 loop reads CASSLAGVAETQYF. Here the CDR3 DNA reads TGTGCCAGCAGCCTAGCGGGAGTGGCAGAGACCCAGTACTTC.

This clonotype was counted ten times or more. The chain uses TRBV5-1 and TRBJ2-7; D assignment may be TRBD1 or TRBD2 (5 bases each). CDR1 and CDR2 (germline): SGHRS, YFSETQ. The CDR3 contains 14 residues. Between the trimmed V and J ends, which lost 2 bases and 4 bases, there was a span of 13 bases. This chain's CDR3 is CASSFGTGVYEQYF. CDR3 nucleotides: TGCGCCAGCAGCTTCGGGACCGGGGTTTACGAGCAGTACTTC.

At least ten counts were recorded for this clonotype. CDR3 bases: TGTGCCAGCTATACAGCTAACTATGGCTACACCTTC. Its protein product is CASYTANYGYTF. The V and J genes are TRBV28 and TRBJ1-2; no clear D. The CDR3 sequence is 12 residues long. Trimming left V 8 bases short and J 0 bases short, with 7 bases between. Germline lookup yields CDR1 MDHEN and CDR2 SYDVKM.

Comments on this clonotype: A much larger clonotype is one base distant, so this may be a read error. The chain has TRBV30 and TRBJ1-1, with TRBD1 identical over 7 bases. The CDR3 is 15 residues long. Germline assignment: CDR1 GTSNPN and CDR2 SVGIG (reference sequence). CDR3 bases: TGTGTCTGGAGCGGGACAGCGATTTCGGACACTGAAGCTTTCTTT. Amino acid sequence: CVWSGTAISDTEAFF. The whole variable domain, filled in from reference TRBV30 and TRBJ1-1, reads SQTIHQWPATLVQPVGSPLSLECTVEGTSNPNLYWYRQAAGRGLQLLFYSVGIGQISSEVPQNLSASRPQDRQFILSSKKLLLSDSGFYLCVWSGTAISDTEAFFGQGTRLTVV.

The chain joins TRBV5-1 to TRBJ1-1; TRBD1 might be the D (6 bases). The germline gives CDR1 SGHRS, CDR2 YFSETQ. The CDR3 loop spans 14 amino acids. V gave up 4 bases and J gave up 2 bases, with 12 bases separating them. DNA of the CDR3: TGCGCCAGCAGCCCCCGGACAGATAACACTGAAGCTTTCTTT. It encodes CASSPRTDNTEAFF.

This clonotype turned up a few times. The chain combines TRBV7-2 with TRBJ2-4; no reliable D call. This CDR3 contains 17 residues. The germline CDR1 and CDR2 sequences are SGHTA and FQGNSA. Deletions cut 2 bases from V and 1 base from J, with 15 bases between. The chain's CDR3 is CASSLLSPPSAKNIQYF. In nucleotides, the CDR3 is TGTGCCAGCAGCTTATTGAGCCCCCCATCTGCCAAAAACATTCAGTACTTC.

The chain uses TRBV6-2 or TRBV6-3 and TRBJ2-3; no definite D call. The CDR3 is 16 amino acids. CDR1 is MNHEY, CDR2 SVGEGT, per germline. Between the trimmed V and J ends, which lost 0 bases and 2 bases, there was a span of 12 bases. CDR3 sequence (DNA): TGTGCCAGCAGTTACTCGGCAGGTTTTTACACAGATACGCAGTATTTT. It specifies CASSYSAGFYTDTQYF.

In DNA form, the CDR3 reads TGCGCCAGCAGCCAAGGCCCTGCGGCCGGGAGTGAAGCTTTCTTT. Translating gives CASSQGPAAGSEAFF. The rearrangement joins TRBV4-1 to TRBJ1-1; D is unresolved. This CDR3 has 15 residues. Germline CDR1 and CDR2: MGHRA and YSYEKL. V lost 1 base and J lost 7, with 16 bases in between.

On this clonotype itself: This may stem from a read error, because a much larger clone lies one nucleotide away. V is TRBV11-2 and J is TRBJ2-7, with D uncertain. The V and J ends lost 8 bases and 5 bases respectively, with 10 bases between them. The CDR3 totals 11 residues. The germline V gene encodes CDR1 SGHAT and CDR2 FQNNGV. CDR3 DNA sequence: TGTGCCAGCGGCCAAATCCACGAGCAGTACTTC. Translated, it gives CASGQIHEQYF.

This clonotype was found many times. This sequence joins TRBV2 and TRBJ1-6; maybe TRBD1 (6 bases). The germline gives CDR1 SNHLY, CDR2 FYNNEI. The CDR3 covers 15 residues. V was pared by 3 bases and J by 8 bases, with 14 bases between. The CDR3 sequence is CASSDRGTSDSPLHF. DNA for the CDR3: TGTGCCAGCAGTGATCGTGGGACAAGCGATTCACCCCTCCACTTT.

This clonotype appeared many times. V is TRBV12-3 or TRBV12-4 and J is TRBJ1-1; tentatively, D is TRBD1 (5 bases). The CDR3 is made up of 16 amino acids. Trimming left V 4 bases short and J 0 bases short, with 15 bases between. CDR3 protein: CASSSPGRWLNTEAFF. The DNA for the CDR3 is TGTGCCAGCAGTTCGCCGGGACGGTGGTTGAACACTGAAGCTTTCTTT.

This clonotype was observed a handful of times. The V and J genes are TRBV20-1 and TRBJ1-6; D possibly corresponds to TRBD1 (5 bases). Germline V gives CDR1 DFQATT, CDR2 SNEGSKA (reference sequence). The length of the CDR3 is 14 residues. V lost 4 bases and J lost 2, with 9 bases in between. Here the CDR3 DNA reads TGCAGTGCTAATGAGGGGACCTATAATTCACCCCTCCACTTT. It is translated as CSANEGTYNSPLHF.

This clonotype was recorded a few times. This rearrangement joins TRBV12-3 or TRBV12-4 to TRBJ1-1; D is perhaps TRBD1 (5 bases). V shed 6 bases and J shed 4 bases, with 15 bases lying between them. The CDR3 contains 14 residues. This CDR3 is CASSCREGGTEAFF. As DNA, the CDR3 is TGTGCCAGCAGCTGCAGGGAAGGAGGCACTGAAGCTTTCTTT.

This clonotype has a count of ten or more. This sequence joins TRBV27 and TRBJ2-2; no definite D call. This CDR3 is built from 16 residues. Trimming shortened V by 8 bases and J by 7 bases, and 23 bases separated the two germline ends. The germline CDR1 and CDR2 sequences are MNHEY and SMNVEV (reference sequence). CDR3 loop: CASRAPLRLAVGELFF. In DNA form, the CDR3 reads TGTGCCAGCCGTGCCCCGTTGAGGTTAGCCGTCGGGGAGCTGTTTTTT.

The sample holds many counts of this clonotype. The rearrangement links TRBV28 to TRBJ1-5; 12 bases are a match to TRBD1. The CDR3 has 18 amino acids. CDR1 is MDHEN, CDR2 SYDVKM, per germline. V shed 4 bases and J 7 bases; nucleotides not matched to a gene: 14. Here the CDR3 DNA reads TGTGCCAGCAGTTCCCGAGCCGGGACAGGGGGCGCGGGACAGCCCCAGCATTTT. Translating gives CASSSRAGTGGAGQPQHF. The whole variable domain, filled in from reference TRBV28 and TRBJ1-5, reads DVKVTQSSRYLVKRTGEKVFLECVQDMDHENMFWYRQDPGLGLRLIYFSYDVKMKEKGDIPEGYSVSREKKERFSLILESASTNQTSMYLCASSSRAGTGGAGQPQHFGDGTRLSIL.

The chain recombines TRBV27 with TRBJ2-5, with TRBD1 identical over 11 bases. Germline lookup yields CDR1 MNHEY and CDR2 SMNVEV (reference sequence). J lost 5 bases, V lost 1 base, and 3 bases had no gene match. The CDR3 loop spans 15 amino acids. In DNA form, the CDR3 reads TGTGCCAGCAGTTTATGGGACAGGGGGGAGGAGACCCAGTACTTC. This codes for CASSLWDRGEETQYF.